This T cell receptor beta chain was identified during a study of a mutant IDH1 vaccine in newly diagnosed glioma. Study in general: Earlier therapy was either radiotherapy, temozolomide, or both, and most got both.

This CDR3 is 11 amino acids long. The V and J ends lost 3 bases and 0 bases respectively, with 0 bases between them. The germline gives CDR1 PRHDT, CDR2 FYEKMQ (reference sequence). As for time point: week 11, during vaccination. Mutant IDH1 20-mer peptide, at 300 ug, made up each vaccine dose, with topical imiquimod. A word on this clone: What it binds is unknown.

Some clones are missing from TCRdb's copy, which holds only in-frame ones; the method was immunoSEQ multiplex PCR. Of 38,000 or so clones listed, 80% are singletons. Sequences were derived from peripheral blood mononuclear cells (PBMCs), sampled from a glioma patient whose treatment included an IDH1 peptide vaccine. This chain joins TRBV13 and TRBJ2-7; D unresolved. This clonotype originated in a woman younger than 45 with glioma. Some clones in this sample may be carry-over from other donors' samples. The CDR3 here is CASSFSYEQYF. The DNA of the CDR3 is TGTGCCAGCAGCTTCTCCTACGAGCAGTACTTC. The full variable domain, completed using reference TRBV13 and TRBJ2-7, is AAGVIQSPRHLIKEKRETATLKCYPIPRHDTVYWYQQGPGQDPQFLISFYEKMQSDKGSIPDRFSAQQFSDYHSELNMSSLELGDSALYFCASSFSYEQYFGPGTRLTVT.